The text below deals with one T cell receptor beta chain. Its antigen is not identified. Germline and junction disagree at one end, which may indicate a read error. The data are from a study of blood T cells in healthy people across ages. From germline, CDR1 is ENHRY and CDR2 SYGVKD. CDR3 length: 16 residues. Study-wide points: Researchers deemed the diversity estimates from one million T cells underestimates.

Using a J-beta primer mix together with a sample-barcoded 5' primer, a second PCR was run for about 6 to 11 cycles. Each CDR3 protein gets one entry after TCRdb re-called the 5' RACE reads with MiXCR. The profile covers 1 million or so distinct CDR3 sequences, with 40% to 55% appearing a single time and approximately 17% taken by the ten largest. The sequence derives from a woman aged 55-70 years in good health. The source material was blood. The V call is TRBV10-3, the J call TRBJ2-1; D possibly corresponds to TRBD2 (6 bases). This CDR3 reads CAVRVERVPSYNEQFF. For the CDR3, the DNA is TGTGCCGTCAGGGTGGAGCGGGTGCCTTCCTACAATGAGCAGTTCTTC.